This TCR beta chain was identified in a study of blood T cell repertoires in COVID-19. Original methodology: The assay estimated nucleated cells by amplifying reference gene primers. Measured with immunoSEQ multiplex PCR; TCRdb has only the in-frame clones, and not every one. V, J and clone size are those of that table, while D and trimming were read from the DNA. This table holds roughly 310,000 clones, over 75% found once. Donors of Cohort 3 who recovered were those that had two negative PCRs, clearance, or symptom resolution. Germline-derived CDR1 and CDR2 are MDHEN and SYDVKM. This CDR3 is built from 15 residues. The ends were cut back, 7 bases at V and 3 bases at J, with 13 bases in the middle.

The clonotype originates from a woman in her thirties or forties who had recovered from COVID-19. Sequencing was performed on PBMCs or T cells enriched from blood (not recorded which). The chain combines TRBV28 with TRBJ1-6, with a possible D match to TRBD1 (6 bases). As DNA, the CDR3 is TGTGCCAGCACAGCAGGGGCCCTCTATAATTCACCCCTCCACTTT. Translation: CASTAGALYNSPLHF.